Included here is one T cell receptor beta chain sequence, with context. The sample originates from a study of blood T cell repertoires in COVID-19. Study as a whole: Samples came from the United States, Italy and Spain, spanning acute and convalescent COVID-19. In each case, the material was cDNA or gDNA derived from T cells, B-cell-depleted T cells, or PBMCs.

The CDR3 is 16 residues long. Germline trimming cut 4 bases from V and 8 bases from J; bases unmatched to any gene: 11. Original analysis: Amplified reference gene primers provided the basis for estimating nucleated cell counts. Only in-frame clones appear in the TCRdb table, and some are missing; sequencing was by immunoSEQ multiplex PCR. V, J and clone size are those of that table, while D and trimming were read from the DNA. The top ten hold 13% of the sample, which has 270,000 or so clones, 85% seen once. The V call is TRBV23-1, the J call TRBJ2-1; 10 nucleotides align to TRBD1. TRBV23-1 is placed among ORFs of uncertain function. The clonotype was recovered from a human donor in a cohort sampled during active COVID-19. Source material: peripheral blood. In DNA, the CDR3 is TGCGCCAGCAGTCCTTCGACAGGGGGCGAGTTCTATGAGCAGTTCTTC. Its protein is CASSPSTGGEFYEQFF.